The present TCR beta chain was sequenced within a study of vaccination and CD4 T cells after COVID-19. In the study overall: The convalescents included six males and four females, and among them two were Hispanic while seven were Caucasian. Control cultures received a CEFX pool, an HIV-1 Nef pool, or no peptide.

The CDR3 sequence is 15 residues long. Germline V CDR1 and CDR2: DFQATT, SNEGSKA (reference sequence). The V and J ends lost 6 bases and 3 bases respectively, with 18 bases between them. At the Johns Hopkins FTIC core, DNA taken from cultured CD4+ T cells was sequenced by way of the Oncomine TCR Beta short-read assay. In TCRdb, the PCR reads were re-called with MiXCR into one record per CDR3 protein. This sample has 20,000 to 25,000 distinct CDR3 sequences, with 30% found just once. The time point is: late sampling 161 to 241 days after vaccination in a few convalescent patients. Treatment denoted: approximately nine-day PBMC culture with coronavirus spike peptide pools or control peptides (ViraFEST assay). ViraFEST used peptide pools to expand antigen-specific T cells, then sequenced TCRs. For this clonotype: The antigen remains unidentified.

The sequence was obtained from a human donor who had recovered from COVID-19. This specimen consisted of CD4+ T cells from blood, cultured in vitro, obtained about 7 months after SARS-CoV-2 vaccination. The J gene is TRBJ1-5, the V gene TRBV20-1, with D unresolved. The CDR3 protein is CSAKRTDTFNQPQHF. CDR3 nucleotide sequence: TGCAGTGCCAAACGGACTGACACTTTCAATCAGCCCCAGCATTTT.